The 4 T cell receptor beta chains reported below all come from one sample, sequenced in a study of Graves' ophthalmopathy and Graves' hyperthyroidism. The authors amplified TCR beta CDR3 regions from RNA transcripts. RT-PCR with HTBI primers came first, then second-round multiplex PCR. TCRdb reprocessed the multiplex PCR reads with MiXCR, giving one entry per CDR3 protein. The sample contains some 1.1 million distinct CDR3 sequences, about two fifths of which appear only once. Sequences were obtained from peripheral blood or thyroid tissue (not recorded which). The source of these receptors is an adult man with Graves' hyperthyroidism.

The gene calls are TRBV28 and TRBJ2-7; D tentatively fits TRBD1 or TRBD2 (5 bases each). The CDR3 runs to 15 residues. Trimming shortened V by 6 bases and J by 4 bases, and 19 bases separated the two germline ends. CDR1 is MDHEN and CDR2 is SYDVKM in the germline V gene. The CDR3, as DNA: TGTGCCAGCAGAAACCCGGGACCGGTCAGGTACGAGCAGTACTTC. Translation gives CASRNPGPVRYEQYF.

This clonotype has more than one count but fewer than ten. The chain uses TRBV25-1 and TRBJ1-4; no reliable D call. The V gene lost 4 bases and the J gene lost 7 bases, with 10 bases spanning the gap. CDR1 MGHDK and CDR2 SYGVNS come from the germline V gene. CDR3 length: 13 amino acids. CDR3 sequence reads: CASSAGLAEKLFF. The CDR3 coding sequence is TGTGCCAGCAGTGCCGGACTAGCTGAAAAACTGTTTTTT. Based on the CDR3 plus reference TRBV25-1 and TRBJ1-4, the full variable domain is EADIYQTPRYLVIGTGKKITLECSQTMGHDKMYWYQQDPGMELHLIHYSYGVNSTEKGDLSSESTVSRIRTEHFPLTLESARPSHTSQYLCASSAGLAEKLFFGSGTQLSVL.

This clonotype appeared a single time. Given a much more abundant clone one base away, this may be a read error. Here the CDR3 DNA reads TGTGCCAGTAGTACCACCGCGGCGGGGAAGACCCGGTACTTC. Its protein is CASSTTAAGKTRYF. The chain links TRBV11-2 to TRBJ2-5; weak D call: TRBD2 (6 bases). This CDR3 has 14 residues. Germline CDR1 is SGHAT and CDR2 is FQNNGV.

This clonotype was seen at least ten times. The chain recombines TRBV6-5 with TRBJ1-1; no definite D call. This CDR3 has 10 amino acids. Germline V CDR1 and CDR2: MNHEY, SVGAGI. The CDR3 sequence: CATVGAEAFF. The CDR3 coding sequence is TGTGCTACTGTGGGCGCTGAAGCTTTCTTT.